The TCR beta chain described here comes from a study of blood T cell repertoires in COVID-19. The Seattle site enrolled patients during active infection and followed them longitudinally. This clone has just a few counts. Data came from immunoSEQ multiplex PCR; TCRdb stores just in-frame clones and leaves some out. The repertoire holds 70,000 or so clones, around 80% seen once, with about 13% in the top ten. The CDR3 extends over 15 amino acids. Trimming pared 4 bases from V and 0 bases from J, leaving 10 bases between. In germline, CDR1 is SGHVS, CDR2 FQNEAQ. This chain uses TRBV7-8 with TRBJ1-3; D gene unclear. The sequence was obtained from a man aged 45-65 years with COVID-19, enrolled during active disease. The specimen sequenced was peripheral blood. In DNA, the CDR3 is TGTGCCAGCAGCTCGGGAGGGAGCTCTGGAAACACCATATATTTT. Amino acid sequence: CASSSGGSSGNTIYF.